The 13 T cell receptor beta chains listed next were all sequenced from one sample in a study of blood T cells in healthy people across ages. A second PCR, run for 7 to 11 cycles, used a sample-barcoded 5' primer plus a J-beta primer mix. TCRdb re-called the 5' RACE reads with MiXCR, one entry per CDR3 protein. The table lists hundreds of thousands of distinct CDR3 sequences, around 24% of them singletons, with less than 9% in the top ten. The same specimen was also included in a second study, on T cells of mothers and their children.

The source material was blood. These receptors came from a boy younger than 18 in good health.

The V and J genes are TRBV2 and TRBJ2-3; D is uncertain. Germline V lookup: CDR1 SNHLY, CDR2 FYNNEI. The ends were cut back, 7 bases at V and 4 bases at J, with 12 bases in the middle. This CDR3 region has 13 residues. The DNA of the CDR3 is TGTGCCAGCAAAATGGTAGGGTCAGATACGCAGTATTTT. This codes for CASKMVGSDTQYF.

The V gene is TRBV7-2, the J gene TRBJ2-7; D gene unclear. V dropped 5 bases and J dropped 1 base, with 9 bases sitting between them. In germline, CDR1 is SGHTA, CDR2 FQGNSA. The CDR3 extends over 13 amino acids. The DNA of the CDR3 is TGTGCCAGCAGCCGCTCAGAATCCTACGAGCAGTACTTC. Protein: CASSRSESYEQYF.

V gene TRBV7-8 combines with J gene TRBJ2-5; 10 positions match TRBD2. With the DNA end fitting TRBJ2-1 better, the J assignment may be wrong. This CDR3 region has 19 residues. Germline CDR1 and CDR2: SGHVS and FQNEAQ. DNA of the CDR3: TGTGCCAGCAGCTTCGAGGGGGGAGCTAGCGGGAGACCCGGGGATGAGCAGTTCTTC. Translation: CASSFEGGASGRPGDEQFF.

This clonotype was counted only a few times. The CDR3 loop is CASSLGGVMSEKLFF. The DNA for the CDR3 is TGTGCCAGCAGCTTAGGAGGGGTAATGAGTGAAAAACTGTTTTTT. This chain links TRBV7-8 with TRBJ1-4; tentative D call: TRBD1 (5 bases). Germline V gene data show CDR1 as SGHVS and CDR2 as FQNEAQ. The CDR3 has 15 amino acids. Between the trimmed V and J ends, which lost 1 base and 7 bases, there was a span of 13 bases.

This sequence joins TRBV5-1 and TRBJ2-7, with TRBD2 identical over 8 bases. CDR3 length: 18 residues. V shed 0 bases and J 1 base; nucleotides not matched to a gene: 12. Germline V gene sequence: CDR1 SGHRS, CDR2 YFSETQ. In DNA, the CDR3 is TGCGCCAGCAGCTTGGTCGGGGGGGCCCGGACTGGGTCCTACGAGCAGTACTTC. Translated, it gives CASSLVGGARTGSYEQYF. Drawing the rest from reference TRBV5-1 and TRBJ2-7, the complete variable domain is KAGVTQTPRYLIKTRGQQVTLSCSPISGHRSVSWYQQTPGQGLQFLFEYFSETQRNKGNFPGRFSGRQFSNSRSEMNVSTLELGDSALYLCASSLVGGARTGSYEQYFGPGTRLTVT.

This chain links TRBV5-1 with TRBJ2-3; D remains unclear. Germline CDR1 SGHRS, CDR2 YFSETQ. V was shortened by 0 bases and J by 4 bases, with 9 bases between the two germline ends. The CDR3 consists of 14 residues. DNA of the CDR3: TGCGCCAGCAGCTTGGAGGTCTCGGCAGATACGCAGTATTTT. Its translation: CASSLEVSADTQYF.

This clonotype was picked up a small number of times. V is TRBV20-1 and J is TRBJ2-3; TRBD2 matches 12 bases. Germline V CDR1 and CDR2: DFQATT, SNEGSKA (reference sequence). The CDR3 spans 16 residues. V lost 5 bases and J lost 5; bases outside the gene matches: 11. The DNA for the CDR3 is TGCAGTGCTCCGCACCTAGCGGGGGGGCCAGGAGATACGCAGTATTTT. It specifies CSAPHLAGGPGDTQYF.

This clonotype was counted only a few times. The chain couples TRBV6-1 to TRBJ1-6, with 8 bases matching TRBD1. Per germline, CDR1 MNHNS and CDR2 SASEGT. V trimming: 3 bases; J trimming: 6 bases; junction bases outside the gene matches: 4. This CDR3 is 15 amino acids long. The CDR3 here is CASSEATGGNSPLHF. The CDR3 DNA follows: TGTGCCAGCAGTGAGGCAACAGGGGGTAATTCACCCCTCCACTTT.

This clonotype was seen more than once but under ten times. V and J are TRBV25-1 and TRBJ1-4; TRBD1 matches at 8 bases. With 7 bases clipped from V and 7 bases from J, the junction kept 2 bases outside the gene matches. The CDR3 totals 12 residues. CDR1 is MGHDK and CDR2 is SYGVNS in the germline V gene. Written as DNA, the CDR3 is TGTGCCAGCACAGGGGGCTTTGAAAAACTGTTTTTT. Protein: CASTGGFEKLFF.

The sample holds a few counts of this clonotype. The chain employs TRBV7-9 and TRBJ1-4; D perhaps matches TRBD1 (5 bases). Per the germline V gene, CDR1 is SEHNR and CDR2 is FQNEAQ (reference sequence). V lost 5 bases and J 7 bases, leaving 17 bases between the germline ends. The CDR3 spans 15 residues. The CDR3 loop reads CASSPTGQTGEKLFF. The CDR3 DNA is TGTGCCAGCAGCCCCACGGGGCAGACGGGTGAAAAACTGTTTTTT.

This clonotype was seen only once. CDR3 bases: TGTGCCACCAGCATCGAATCAGGGGGCGGCGGCTACACCTTC. It is translated as CATSIESGGGGYTF. The chain recombines TRBV15 with TRBJ1-2, with TRBD1 matching 8 bases. This CDR3 region has 14 residues. Germline trimming cut 4 bases from V and 8 bases from J; bases unmatched to any gene: 9. Germline V gene sequence: CDR1 LNHNV, CDR2 YYDKDF (reference sequence).

V gene TRBV12-3 or TRBV12-4 combines with J gene TRBJ2-7; the match to TRBD2 covers 8 bases. CDR3 length: 15 residues. V trimming: 6 bases; J trimming: 2 bases; junction bases outside the gene matches: 9. CDR3: CASRLSGGDTYEQYF. CDR3 nucleotide sequence: TGTGCCAGCAGACTGAGCGGGGGCGATACCTACGAGCAGTACTTC.

The V gene is TRBV2, the J gene TRBJ2-2; D may be TRBD2 (6 bases). Germline V gene sequence: CDR1 SNHLY, CDR2 FYNNEI. The CDR3 runs to 15 residues. The V end lost 6 bases, the J end lost 5 bases, and 16 bases lay between the germline ends. In DNA form, the CDR3 reads TGTGCCAGCAGGGGGCGGGACCTATCAACCGGGGAGCTGTTTTTT. Its translation is CASRGRDLSTGELFF. The variable domain in full, with the rest retrieved from reference TRBV2 and TRBJ2-2, is EPEVTQTPSHQVTQMGQEVILRCVPISNHLYFYWYRQILGQKVEFLVSFYNNEISEKSEIFDDQFSVERPDGSNFTLKIRSTKLEDSAMYFCASRGRDLSTGELFFGEGSRLTVL.